The present entry profiles one TCR beta chain with its context. Its specific antigen is unknown. The input lacks base qualities; no much larger clone sits a single base away. Libraries were built with the immunoSEQ multiplex PCR assay. RNA was extracted from all samples and reverse transcribed into cDNA, which served as template for TCR sequencing. First-strand cDNA was synthesized using SuperScript III with a 2:1 mix of oligo-dT and random hexamers. Amplification bias was assessed with a synthetic immune receptor repertoire, and residual bias was removed computationally. Per the original workflow: Raw reads were preprocessed for error removal, and CDR3 was defined according to IMGT conventions as running from the conserved cysteine to phenylalanine. Clonality was calculated as 1 minus Shannon entropy normalized by log2 of the number of productive unique TCRs. Whether scalp clones were CD4 or CD8 was inferred by matching scalp TCRbeta sequences against CD4 and CD8 repertoires sorted from blood. TCRdb took this table from immuneACCESS and kept in-frame rearrangements with V and J called. Such tables lack part of the clones; where checked against another copy, unresolved V genes explain under half of the gap, and the rest is unexplained. The V and J calls and clone size are taken from that table; D and trimming were inferred from the DNA. This sample comprises some 110,000 clones, 30% to 40% of them detected only once. Together, the top ten hold 3% to 3.5% of the sample.

The source of the sample is a study of CD8+ T cells in alopecia areata (dated by TCRdb to 2017 to 2018). About the investigation overall: The treated patients, all with moderate-to-severe alopecia areata, were enrolled in an open-label pilot trial of oral tofacitinib given at 5 to 10 mg twice daily. Patients received tofacitinib for 6 to 18 months and were then followed off drug for 6 months to check for delayed response and recurrence. To study T cell clonal expansion in alopecia areata, the researchers applied high-throughput TCRbeta sequencing to both the C3H/HeJ mouse model and human patients. Human TCRbeta sequencing covered scalp tissue and sorted CD4+ and CD8+ peripheral blood T cells from patchy and totalis/universalis alopecia areata patients and healthy controls. Biopsies were taken from tofacitinib-treated patients at baseline and at 4 and 24 weeks of treatment, and a later scalp biopsy was taken in several of the tofacitinib-treated patients. Clonality in the scalp was compared among normal scalp (n=4), patchy alopecia areata scalp (n=8), and alopecia totalis/universalis scalp (n=8). RNA was extracted with the PAXgene miRNA kit for fixed scalp, the miRNeasy kit for PBMCs, and the RNeasy kit for mouse skin. TCRbeta CDR3 regions were amplified by immunoSEQ multiplex PCR with 35 Vbeta forward and 13 Jbeta reverse primers. On the study overall, not on this receptor specifically: Shared TCR sequences between patients were less evident than in mice, which may be partly attributable to HLA diversity in the patient population. Unlike mouse skin, which is dominated by gammadelta T cells, normal human skin has resident alphabeta T cells that are also sequenced, and this complicates analysis of the scalp TCR repertoire. Compared with normal scalp, lesional scalp had higher clonality and more expanded CD8+ clones, particularly in alopecia totalis/universalis, a pattern that suggests antigenic drive.

From alopecia areata patients, peripheral blood was collected along with lesional scalp punch biopsies. PBMCs were isolated by density centrifugation and stained for CD3, CD4 and CD8, after which CD4+ and CD8+ T cells were sorted on a FACSAria. The receptor's source is a human donor with alopecia areata. Sequencing was done on a sample of CD4+ T cells sorted from blood.

CDR3 reads: CALEGGLRGYTF. Read as DNA, the sequence is TGTGCCCTGGAGGGGGGCCTTCGGGGCTACACCTTC. The rearrangement joined TRBV30 to TRBJ1-2, with TRBD1 as a weak D call on 6 bases. CDR1 and CDR2, looked up from the germline V gene (reference sequence), are GTSNPN and SVGIG. At the junction V is shortened by 8 bases and J by 8 bases, with 18 bases in between. There are 12 amino acids in the CDR3, from cysteine to phenylalanine inclusive. Only the CDR3 region is kept as DNA, spanning 36 bases read in frame from base 1.